These 3 T cell receptor beta chains were all obtained from the same sample, sequenced in a study of cytomegalovirus exposure and HLA in healthy donors. 13 Jbeta primers and 60 Vbeta primers were used for the PCR. The protocol was immunoSEQ multiplex PCR, while the TCRdb copy is restricted to in-frame clones and leaves out a portion. The ten most abundant clones cover approximately 1% of a sample with about 210,000 clones. The sequencing sample was made of PBMCs. Receptors originate from a woman aged 30 to 39 in good health and CMV-seropositive.

This chain links TRBV9 with TRBJ2-2; D possibly corresponds to TRBD1 (6 bases). The CDR3 totals 15 residues. Between the trimmed V and J ends, which lost 4 bases and 0 bases, there was a span of 10 bases. Per germline, CDR1 SGDLS and CDR2 YYNGEE. The CDR3, as DNA: TGTGCCAGCAGCATTGGGACATCGAACACCGGGGAGCTGTTTTTT. It translates to CASSIGTSNTGELFF.

The chain employs TRBV29-1 and TRBJ1-2; D might be TRBD1 (5 bases). The germline V gene has CDR1 SQVTM and CDR2 ANQGSEA. The CDR3 spans 15 residues. V was trimmed by 3 bases and J by 3 bases, leaving 17 bases between them. The DNA for the CDR3 is TGCAGCGTTGATGGGGGGACCGACGACTACTATGGCTACACCTTC. Amino acids: CSVDGGTDDYYGYTF. Based on the CDR3 plus reference TRBV29-1 and TRBJ1-2, the full variable domain is SAVISQKPSRDICQRGTSLTIQCQVDSQVTMMFWYRQQPGQSLTLIATANQGSEATYESGFVIDKFPISRPNLTFSTLTVSNMSPEDSSIYLCSVDGGTDDYYGYTFGSGTRLTVV.

The rearrangement uses TRBV29-1 and TRBJ2-7; 8 bases agree with TRBD2. The germline gives CDR1 SQVTM, CDR2 ANQGSEA. Unmatched junction bases numbered 9, after V lost 6 bases and J lost 5 bases. The CDR3 spans 13 residues. The CDR3 nucleotides read TGCAGCGTAGAACTCGGGACTAGGGACGAGCAGTACTTC. Translation: CSVELGTRDEQYF.